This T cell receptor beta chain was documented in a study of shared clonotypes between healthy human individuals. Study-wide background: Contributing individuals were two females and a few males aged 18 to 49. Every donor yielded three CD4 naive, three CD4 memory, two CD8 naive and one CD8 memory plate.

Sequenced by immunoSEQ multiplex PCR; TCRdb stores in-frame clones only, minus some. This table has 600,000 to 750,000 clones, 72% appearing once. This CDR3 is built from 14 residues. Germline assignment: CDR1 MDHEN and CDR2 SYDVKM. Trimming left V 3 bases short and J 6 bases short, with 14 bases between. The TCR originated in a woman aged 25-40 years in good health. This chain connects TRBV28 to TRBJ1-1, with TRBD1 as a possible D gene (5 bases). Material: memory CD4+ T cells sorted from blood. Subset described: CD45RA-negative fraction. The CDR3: CASSFHGAAAEAFF. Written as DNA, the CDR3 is TGTGCCAGCAGTTTTCACGGGGCGGCGGCTGAAGCTTTCTTT.